This is a list of T cell receptor beta chains from one sample in a study of blood T cell repertoires in COVID-19. The assay was immunoSEQ multiplex PCR, and TCRdb's table has in-frame clones only and misses some. The sample holds approximately 240,000 clones, around four fifths seen once. Material: peripheral blood. These receptor sequences come from a woman in her fifties or sixties with active or convalescent COVID-19. Both conserved end residues are part of each CDR3. A D gene is named only where the DNA matches it firmly. Not every row has a clone size; where given, it reads once, few, many or a size class.

NA | TRBJ2-1 | NA | TRBV5-1 | CASSGQGNEQFF | TGCGCCAGCAGCGGCCAGGGGAATGAGCAGTTCTTC
TRBD2 | TRBJ2-5 | NA | TRBV3-1/TRBV3-2 | CASSQNGLAGVQETQYF | TGTGCCAGCAGCCAAAACGGACTAGCGGGGGTCCAAGAGACCCAGTACTTC
NA | TRBJ1-3 | once | TRBV15 | CATSRPRGGSSGNTIYF | TGTGCCACCAGCAGACCTCGGGGGGGGAGCTCTGGAAACACCATATATTTT
TRBD1 | TRBJ2-3 | once | TRBV18 | CASSPDTGGVDTQYF | TGTGCCAGCTCACCGGATACAGGGGGAGTGGATACGCAGTATTTT
NA | TRBJ2-1 | NA | TRBV5-1 | CASSLIRVHEQFF | TGCGCCAGCAGCTTAATCAGGGTCCATGAGCAGTTCTTC
NA | TRBJ2-4 | NA | TRBV4-2 | CASSLRRGGNIQYF | TGTGCCAGCAGCCTAAGGAGGGGAGGCAACATTCAGTACTTC
TRBD1 | TRBJ1-2 | NA | TRBV6-5 | CASSYKDRDYGYTF | TGTGCCAGCAGTTACAAGGACAGGGACTATGGCTACACCTTC
NA | TRBJ2-2 | NA | TRBV7-3 | CASSSSGFGELFF | TGTGCCAGCAGCTCAAGTGGCTTCGGGGAGCTGTTTTTT
TRBD1 | TRBJ1-4 | NA | TRBV19 | CASSSRDRGEKLFF | TGTGCCAGTAGTTCCCGGGACAGGGGAGAAAAACTGTTTTTT
TRBD1 | TRBJ1-1 | NA | TRBV6-5 | CASKADRGNTEAFF | TGTGCCAGCAAGGCCGACAGGGGGAACACTGAAGCTTTCTTT
NA | TRBJ2-1 | NA | TRBV3-1/TRBV3-2 | CASSQEGADNEQFF | TGTGCCAGCAGCCAAGAGGGGGCGGACAATGAGCAGTTCTTC
TRBD1 | TRBJ1-3 | NA | TRBV15 | CATTLDRGSGNTIYF | TGTGCCACCACCCTGGACAGGGGCTCTGGAAACACCATATATTTT
TRBD2 | TRBJ2-3 | NA | TRBV7-2 | CASRLTSGRSDTQYF | TGTGCCAGCAGACTGACTAGCGGGAGATCAGATACGCAGTATTTT
NA | TRBJ1-5 | NA | TRBV6-1 | CASSEAWSLRSQPQHF | TGTGCCAGCAGTGAAGCTTGGAGTCTTAGGAGTCAGCCCCAGCATTTT
TRBD2 | TRBJ2-7 | NA | TRBV5-1 | CASSPGLAGREYEQYF | TGCGCCAGCAGCCCCGGACTAGCGGGCCGGGAGTACGAGCAGTACTTC
TRBD1 | TRBJ2-1 | once | TRBV5-1 | CASSFGTGGHNEQFF | TGCGCCAGCAGCTTTGGGACAGGGGGTCACAATGAGCAGTTCTTC
NA | TRBJ2-3 | NA | TRBV5-1 | CASSLVTAVETDTQYF | TGCGCCAGCAGCCTGGTCACGGCGGTTGAGACAGATACGCAGTATTTT
NA | TRBJ1-6 | NA | TRBV18 | CASTETVVNSPLHF | TGTGCCAGCACGGAGACAGTAGTAAATTCACCCCTCCACTTT
TRBD1 | TRBJ1-3 | many | TRBV27 | CASSGGWDSDTLISGNTIYF | TGTGCCAGCAGTGGGGGCTGGGACAGCGATACCTTAATCTCTGGAAACACCATATATTTT
NA | TRBJ1-6 | NA | TRBV3-1/TRBV3-2 | CASSATGNSPLHF | TGTGCCAGCAGCGCAACAGGGAATTCACCCCTCCACTTT
NA | TRBJ1-2 | NA | TRBV3-1/TRBV3-2 | CASSLPGRGKDGYTF | TGTGCCAGCAGCCTCCCCGGAAGGGGGAAGGATGGCTACACCTTC
NA | TRBJ2-5 | NA | TRBV2 | CASSRGQETQYF | TGTGCCAGCAGTCGGGGGCAAGAGACCCAGTACTTC
TRBD1 | TRBJ1-4 | NA | TRBV18 | CASSPGQSPGKLFF | TGTGCCAGCTCACCGGGACAGAGCCCGGGTAAACTGTTTTTT
TRBD1 | TRBJ2-6 | NA | TRBV19 | CASGQGAGQVGANVLTF | TGTGCCAGTGGACAGGGGGCCGGGCAGGTGGGGGCCAACGTCCTGACTTTC
TRBD2 | TRBJ2-3 | once | TRBV18 | CASSPRSSGRGDTQYF | TGTGCCAGCTCACCACGAAGTAGCGGGAGGGGAGATACGCAGTATTTT
NA | TRBJ1-5 | NA | TRBV27 | CASSSGAPNQPQHF | TGTGCCAGCAGTTCTGGGGCCCCCAATCAGCCCCAGCATTTT
NA | TRBJ2-5 | NA | TRBV2 | CASGPLPTLGVGETQYF | TGTGCCAGCGGCCCCCTTCCTACTTTAGGGGTGGGAGAGACCCAGTACTTC
TRBD2 | TRBJ2-7 | NA | TRBV29-1 | CSVSTSRYEQYF | TGCAGCGTTTCGACTAGCCGGTACGAGCAGTACTTC
NA | TRBJ2-3 | once | TRBV11-2 | CASSLVGRDTQYF | TGTGCCAGCAGCTTAGTTGGGAGGGATACGCAGTATTTT
TRBD2 | TRBJ2-5 | NA | TRBV6-2/TRBV6-3 | CASSYGAGGSQETQYF | TGTGCCAGCAGTTACGGGGCGGGGGGGAGCCAAGAGACCCAGTACTTC
TRBD2 | TRBJ2-7 | NA | TRBV5-1 | CASSATTGLAVYEQYF | TGCGCCAGCAGCGCCACAACCGGACTAGCGGTTTACGAGCAGTACTTC
NA | TRBJ1-2 | NA | TRBV6-5 | CASSYAQGLYGYTF | TGTGCCAGCAGTTACGCGCAGGGCCTCTATGGCTACACCTTC
TRBD1 | TRBJ1-1 | NA | TRBV28 | CASSTQGGVTEAFF | TGTGCCAGCAGTACACAGGGGGGCGTCACTGAAGCTTTCTTT
NA | TRBJ1-1 | many | TRBV25-1 | CASSELGGGLAEAFF | TGTGCCAGCAGTGAACTAGGCGGCGGGTTGGCTGAAGCTTTCTTT
NA | TRBJ2-3 | NA | TRBV11-2 | CASSLDRGKADTQYF | TGTGCCAGCAGCTTAGACAGGGGAAAAGCAGATACGCAGTATTTT
TRBD1 | TRBJ1-4 | NA | TRBV11-2 | CASSPARDRGGEKLFF | TGTGCCAGCAGCCCGGCCCGGGACAGGGGTGGCGAAAAACTGTTTTTT
NA | TRBJ1-6 | NA | TRBV20-1 | CSASWGEPLHF | TGCAGTGCTAGTTGGGGCGAGCCCCTCCACTTT
TRBD2 | TRBJ2-7 | NA | TRBV27 | CASSLRAGEYEQYF | TGTGCCAGCAGTTTAAGAGCGGGAGAATACGAGCAGTACTTC
NA | TRBJ2-1 | NA | TRBV12-3/TRBV12-4 | CASSSYNEQFF | TGTGCCAGCAGTTCTTACAATGAGCAGTTCTTC
TRBD1 | TRBJ1-5 | NA | TRBV6-5 | CASGQGDQPQHF | TGTGCCAGCGGACAGGGTGATCAGCCCCAGCATTTT
TRBD2 | TRBJ2-7 | NA | TRBV5-1 | CASSAGTSGYEQYF | TGCGCCAGCAGCGCCGGGACTAGCGGGTACGAGCAGTACTTC
TRBD2 | TRBJ2-1 | NA | TRBV4-2 | CASSLRLGGGNNEQFF | TGTGCCAGCAGCTTACGCTTGGGGGGGGGTAACAATGAGCAGTTCTTC
NA | TRBJ1-1 | NA | TRBV5-4 | CASSLDRRGAFF | TGTGCCAGCAGCTTGGACCGGAGGGGAGCTTTCTTT
NA | TRBJ1-1 | NA | TRBV29-1 | CSVLRGTEAFF | TGCAGCGTTCTAAGGGGAACTGAAGCTTTCTTT
TRBD1 | TRBJ2-1 | NA | TRBV28 | CASSLQTGIYNEQFF | TGTGCCAGCAGTCTGCAGACAGGGATCTACAATGAGCAGTTCTTC
TRBD1 | TRBJ2-7 | NA | TRBV9 | CASSVTDRGSHEQYF | TGTGCCAGCAGCGTGACGGACAGGGGGAGTCACGAGCAGTACTTC
TRBD1 | TRBJ1-1 | NA | TRBV12-3/TRBV12-4 | CASSFGTGDEAFF | TGTGCCAGCAGTTTTGGGACAGGTGATGAAGCTTTCTTT
NA | TRBJ1-6 | NA | TRBV20-1 | CSASSHYNSPLHF | TGCAGTGCTAGTTCACACTATAATTCACCCCTCCACTTT
NA | TRBJ1-1 | NA | TRBV29-1 | CSVESRWGGENTEAFF | TGCAGCGTTGAATCACGGTGGGGCGGGGAGAACACTGAAGCTTTCTTT
NA | TRBJ2-5 | NA | TRBV5-8 | CASSSLTTQETQYF | TGTGCCAGCAGCTCCTTGACTACACAAGAGACCCAGTACTTC
TRBD2 | TRBJ2-3 | NA | TRBV6-5 | CASSYEAGGNTDTQYF | TGTGCCAGCAGTTACGAGGCGGGGGGCAACACAGATACGCAGTATTTT
TRBD1 | TRBJ1-5 | NA | TRBV12-3/TRBV12-4 | CASTTGGGQPQHF | TGTGCCAGCACCACAGGGGGCGGTCAGCCCCAGCATTTT
NA | TRBJ1-1 | NA | TRBV29-1 | CSARQTNTEAFF | TGCAGCGCCAGACAGACGAACACTGAAGCTTTCTTT
TRBD1 | TRBJ1-2 | NA | TRBV28 | CASSPSGTGVDTF | TGTGCCAGCAGTCCCTCTGGGACAGGGGTGGACACCTTC
TRBD2 | TRBJ2-1 | NA | TRBV10-3 | CAISEPPSGGASNEQFF | TGTGCCATCAGTGAGCCCCCTAGCGGGGGGGCCTCAAATGAGCAGTTCTTC
TRBD2 | TRBJ2-5 | NA | TRBV4-2 | CASSPDPGLAGETQYF | TGTGCCAGCAGCCCAGACCCGGGACTAGCGGGAGAGACCCAGTACTTC
TRBD2 | TRBJ2-7 | once | TRBV19 | CASRDHSGSSYEQYF | TGTGCCAGTAGAGATCATAGCGGGAGCTCCTACGAGCAGTACTTC
NA | TRBJ1-4 | NA | TRBV7-2 | CASSPQSAANEKLFF | TGTGCCAGCAGCCCCCAGTCGGCGGCTAATGAAAAACTGTTTTTT
NA | TRBJ1-1 | NA | TRBV4-1 | CASSQGDTDTEAFF | TGCGCCAGCAGCCAAGGGGACACCGACACTGAAGCTTTCTTT